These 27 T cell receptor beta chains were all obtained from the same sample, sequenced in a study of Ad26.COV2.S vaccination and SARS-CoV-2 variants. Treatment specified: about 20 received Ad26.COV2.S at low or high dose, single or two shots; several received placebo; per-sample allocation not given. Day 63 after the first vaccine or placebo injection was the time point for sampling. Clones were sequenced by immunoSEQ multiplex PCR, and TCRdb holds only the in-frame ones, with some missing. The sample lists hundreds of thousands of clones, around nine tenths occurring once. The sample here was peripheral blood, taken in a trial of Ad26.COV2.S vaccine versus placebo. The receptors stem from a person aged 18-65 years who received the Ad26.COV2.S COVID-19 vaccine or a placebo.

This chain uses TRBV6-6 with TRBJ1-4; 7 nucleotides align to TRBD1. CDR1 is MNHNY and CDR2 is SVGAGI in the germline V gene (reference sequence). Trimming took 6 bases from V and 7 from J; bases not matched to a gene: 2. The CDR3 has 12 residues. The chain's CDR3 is CASRGDSEKLFF. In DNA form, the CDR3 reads TGTGCCAGCAGGGGGGACAGTGAAAAACTGTTTTTT.

The CDR3 protein is CASSPPGGVETQYF. In DNA form, the CDR3 reads TGTGCCAGCAGCCCCCCGGGGGGGGTGGAGACCCAGTACTTC. The chain recombines TRBV12-1 with TRBJ2-5; TRBD2, the table's D call, was not compared with the DNA. TRBV12-1 is described as a pseudogene. The CDR3 sequence is 14 residues long.

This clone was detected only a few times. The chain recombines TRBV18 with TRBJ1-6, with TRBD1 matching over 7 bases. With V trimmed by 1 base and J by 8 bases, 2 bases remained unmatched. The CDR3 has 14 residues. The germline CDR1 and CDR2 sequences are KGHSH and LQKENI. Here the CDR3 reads CASSPRQGDSPLHF. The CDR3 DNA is TGTGCCAGCTCACCACGACAGGGTGATTCACCCCTCCACTTT.

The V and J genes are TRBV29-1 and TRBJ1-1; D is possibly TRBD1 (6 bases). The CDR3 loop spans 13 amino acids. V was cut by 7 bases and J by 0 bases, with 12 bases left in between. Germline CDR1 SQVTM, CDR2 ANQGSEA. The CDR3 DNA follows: TGCAGCGCTAAATGGACAGTGAACACTGAAGCTTTCTTT. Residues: CSAKWTVNTEAFF.

The CDR3 DNA sequence: TGTGCCAGCAGCTTGGGGCAGGGAGTCAATCAGCCCCAGCATTTT. Protein: CASSLGQGVNQPQHF. The rearrangement uses TRBV5-4 and TRBJ1-5; D may be TRBD1 (5 bases). V shed 0 bases and J shed 3 bases, with 10 bases lying between them. This CDR3 contains 15 residues. CDR1 is SGHNT and CDR2 is YYREEE in the germline V gene (reference sequence).

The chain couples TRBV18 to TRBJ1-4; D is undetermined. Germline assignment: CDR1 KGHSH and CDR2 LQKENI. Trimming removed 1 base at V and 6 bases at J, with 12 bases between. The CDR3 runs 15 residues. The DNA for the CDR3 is TGTGCCAGCTCACCACGGACTGGCTCGGATGAAAAACTGTTTTTT. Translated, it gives CASSPRTGSDEKLFF.

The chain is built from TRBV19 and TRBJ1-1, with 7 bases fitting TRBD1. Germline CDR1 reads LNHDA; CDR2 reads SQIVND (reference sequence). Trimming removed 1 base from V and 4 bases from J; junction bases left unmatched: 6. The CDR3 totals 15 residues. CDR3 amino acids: CASSIVQGIGTEAFF. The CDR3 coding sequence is TGTGCCAGTAGTATAGTACAGGGGATAGGCACTGAAGCTTTCTTT.

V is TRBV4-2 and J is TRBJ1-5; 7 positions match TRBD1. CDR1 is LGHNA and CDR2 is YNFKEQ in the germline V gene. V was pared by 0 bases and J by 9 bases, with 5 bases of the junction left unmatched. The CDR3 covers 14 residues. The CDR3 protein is CASSQDVDRAPQHF. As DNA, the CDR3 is TGTGCCAGCAGCCAAGATGTCGACAGGGCGCCCCAGCATTTT.

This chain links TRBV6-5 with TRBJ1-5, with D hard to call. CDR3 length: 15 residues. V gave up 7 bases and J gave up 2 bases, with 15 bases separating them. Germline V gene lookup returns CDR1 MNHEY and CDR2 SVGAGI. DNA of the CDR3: TGTGCCAGCACTCCGACCTCTGGGGGCAATCAGCCCCAGCATTTT. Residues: CASTPTSGGNQPQHF.

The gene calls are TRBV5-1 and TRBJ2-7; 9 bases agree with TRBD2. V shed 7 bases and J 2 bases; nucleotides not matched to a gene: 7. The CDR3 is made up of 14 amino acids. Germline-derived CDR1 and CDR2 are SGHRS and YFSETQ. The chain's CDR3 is CASPGSGGPYEQYF. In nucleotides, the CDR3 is TGCGCCAGCCCCGGCAGCGGGGGGCCCTACGAGCAGTACTTC.

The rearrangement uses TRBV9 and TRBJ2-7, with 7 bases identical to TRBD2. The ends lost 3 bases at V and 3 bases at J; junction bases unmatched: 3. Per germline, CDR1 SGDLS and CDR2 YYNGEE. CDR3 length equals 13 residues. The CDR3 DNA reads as TGTGCCAGCAGCGGCGGGGGACGCTACGAGCAGTACTTC. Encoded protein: CASSGGGRYEQYF. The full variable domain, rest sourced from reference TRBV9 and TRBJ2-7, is DSGVTQTPKHLITATGQRVTLRCSPRSGDLSVYWYQQSLDQGLQFLIQYYNGEERAKGNILERFSAQQFPDLHSELNLSSLELGDSALYFCASSGGGRYEQYFGPGTRLTVT.

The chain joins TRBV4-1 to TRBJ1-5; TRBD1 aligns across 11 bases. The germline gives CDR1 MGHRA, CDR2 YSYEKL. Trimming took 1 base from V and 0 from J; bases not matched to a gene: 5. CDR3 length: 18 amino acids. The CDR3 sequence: CASSQGTGGSFSNQPQHF. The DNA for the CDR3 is TGCGCCAGCAGCCAAGGGACAGGGGGCTCTTTTAGCAATCAGCCCCAGCATTTT.

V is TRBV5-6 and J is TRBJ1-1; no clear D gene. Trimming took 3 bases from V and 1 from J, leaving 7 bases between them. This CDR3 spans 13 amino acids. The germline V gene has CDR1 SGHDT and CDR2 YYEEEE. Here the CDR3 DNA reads TGTGCCAGCAGCTCCATACGGAACACTGAAGCTTTCTTT. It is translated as CASSSIRNTEAFF. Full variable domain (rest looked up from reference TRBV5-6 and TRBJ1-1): DAGVTQSPTHLIKTRGQQVTLRCSPKSGHDTVSWYQQALGQGPQFIFQYYEEEERQRGNFPDRFSGHQFPNYSSELNVNALLLGDSALYLCASSSIRNTEAFFGQGTRLTVV.

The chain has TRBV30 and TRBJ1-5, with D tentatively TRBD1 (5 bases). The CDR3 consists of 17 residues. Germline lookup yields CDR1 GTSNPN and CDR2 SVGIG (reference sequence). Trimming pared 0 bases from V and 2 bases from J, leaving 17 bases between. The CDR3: CAWSVRGGTRRNQPQHF. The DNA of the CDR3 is TGTGCCTGGAGTGTAAGGGGCGGAACTCGGCGCAATCAGCCCCAGCATTTT.

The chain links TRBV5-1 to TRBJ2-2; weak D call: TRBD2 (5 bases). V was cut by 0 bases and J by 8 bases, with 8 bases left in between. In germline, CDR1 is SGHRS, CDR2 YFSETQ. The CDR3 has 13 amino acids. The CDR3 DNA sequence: TGCGCCAGCAGCTTGGACGGGATGGGGGAGCTGTTTTTT. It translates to CASSLDGMGELFF.

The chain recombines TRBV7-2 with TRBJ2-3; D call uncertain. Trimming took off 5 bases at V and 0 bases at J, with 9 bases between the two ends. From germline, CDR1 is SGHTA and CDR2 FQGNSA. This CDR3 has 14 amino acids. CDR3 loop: CASSIGFSTDTQYF. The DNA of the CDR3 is TGTGCCAGCAGCATCGGATTTAGCACAGATACGCAGTATTTT.

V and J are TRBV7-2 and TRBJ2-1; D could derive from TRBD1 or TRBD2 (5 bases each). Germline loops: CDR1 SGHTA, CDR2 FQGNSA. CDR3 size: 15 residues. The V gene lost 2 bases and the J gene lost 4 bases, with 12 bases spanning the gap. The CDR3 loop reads CASSLKRQGYNEQFF. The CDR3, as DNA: TGTGCCAGCAGCTTAAAGCGGCAGGGATACAATGAGCAGTTCTTC.

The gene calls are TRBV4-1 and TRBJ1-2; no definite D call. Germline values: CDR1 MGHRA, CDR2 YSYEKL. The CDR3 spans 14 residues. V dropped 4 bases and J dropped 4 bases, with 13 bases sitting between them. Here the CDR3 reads CASSPASFGYGYTF. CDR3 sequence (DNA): TGCGCCAGCAGCCCAGCAAGTTTCGGCTATGGCTACACCTTC.

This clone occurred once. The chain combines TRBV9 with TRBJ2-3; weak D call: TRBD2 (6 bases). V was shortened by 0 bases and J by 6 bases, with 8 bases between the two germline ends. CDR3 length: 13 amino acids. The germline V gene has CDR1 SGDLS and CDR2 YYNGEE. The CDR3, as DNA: TGTGCCAGCAGCGTAGAGGCGGGGGATACGCAGTATTTT. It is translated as CASSVEAGDTQYF. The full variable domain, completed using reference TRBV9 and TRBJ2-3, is DSGVTQTPKHLITATGQRVTLRCSPRSGDLSVYWYQQSLDQGLQFLIQYYNGEERAKGNILERFSAQQFPDLHSELNLSSLELGDSALYFCASSVEAGDTQYFGPGTRLTVL.

This chain's CDR3 is CASSKHDRNQETQYF. In DNA, the CDR3 is TGTGCCAGCAGCAAGCATGACAGAAACCAAGAGACCCAGTACTTC. The V call is TRBV9, the J call TRBJ2-5; a weak D match, TRBD1 (5 bases). The V end lost 4 bases, the J end lost 0 bases, and 13 bases lay between the germline ends. Germline CDR1 SGDLS, CDR2 YYNGEE. The CDR3 is 15 amino acids. Based on the CDR3 plus reference TRBV9 and TRBJ2-5, the full variable domain is DSGVTQTPKHLITATGQRVTLRCSPRSGDLSVYWYQQSLDQGLQFLIQYYNGEERAKGNILERFSAQQFPDLHSELNLSSLELGDSALYFCASSKHDRNQETQYFGPGTRLLVL.

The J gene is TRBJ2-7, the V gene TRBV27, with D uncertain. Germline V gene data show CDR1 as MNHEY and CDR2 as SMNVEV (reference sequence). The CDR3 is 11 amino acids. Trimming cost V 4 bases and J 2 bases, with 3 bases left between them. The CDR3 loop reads CASSSTYEQYF. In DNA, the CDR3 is TGTGCCAGCAGTTCAACCTACGAGCAGTACTTC.

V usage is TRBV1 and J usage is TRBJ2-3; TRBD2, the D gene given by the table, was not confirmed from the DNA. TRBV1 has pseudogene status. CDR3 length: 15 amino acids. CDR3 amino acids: CTSSRTRNLTDTQYF. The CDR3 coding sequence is TGCACCAGCAGCCGGACTCGGAATCTTACAGATACGCAGTATTTT.

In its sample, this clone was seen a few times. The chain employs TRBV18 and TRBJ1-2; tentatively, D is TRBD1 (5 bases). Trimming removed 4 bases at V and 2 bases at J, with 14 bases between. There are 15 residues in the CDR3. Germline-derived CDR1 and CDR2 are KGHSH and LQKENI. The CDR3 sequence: CASSRPDGDNYGYTF. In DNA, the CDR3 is TGTGCCAGCTCACGGCCAGACGGGGACAACTATGGCTACACCTTC.

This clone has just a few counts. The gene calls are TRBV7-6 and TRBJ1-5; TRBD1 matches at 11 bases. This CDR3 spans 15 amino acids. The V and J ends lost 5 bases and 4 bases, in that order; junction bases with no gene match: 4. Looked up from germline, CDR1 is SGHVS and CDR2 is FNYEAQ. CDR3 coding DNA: TGTGCCAGCAGCCCGGGGACAGGGGGGAATCAGCCCCAGCATTTT. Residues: CASSPGTGGNQPQHF.

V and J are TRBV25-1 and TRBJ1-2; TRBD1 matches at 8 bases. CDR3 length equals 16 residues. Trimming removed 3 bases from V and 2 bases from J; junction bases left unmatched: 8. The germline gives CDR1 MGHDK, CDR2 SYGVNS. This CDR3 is CASSDPDRGVNYGYTF. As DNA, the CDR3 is TGTGCCAGCAGTGACCCCGACAGGGGAGTGAACTATGGCTACACCTTC.

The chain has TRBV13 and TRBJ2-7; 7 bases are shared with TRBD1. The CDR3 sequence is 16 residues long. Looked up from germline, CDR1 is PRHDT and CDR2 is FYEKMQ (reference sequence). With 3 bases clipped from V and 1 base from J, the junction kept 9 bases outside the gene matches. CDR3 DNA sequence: TGTGCCAGCAGCTTCCAGACAGGGTTGCTTTCCTACGAGCAGTACTTC. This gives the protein CASSFQTGLLSYEQYF.

The DNA for the CDR3 is TGTGCCAGCAGCTTTACAGAGAACACTGAAGCTTTCTTT. This translates into CASSFTENTEAFF. J is TRBJ1-1 and V is TRBV7-2, with D unclear. V was shortened by 3 bases and J by 1 base, with 6 bases between the two germline ends. This CDR3 comprises 13 residues. Germline CDR1 is SGHTA and CDR2 is FQGNSA. Filled out from reference TRBV7-2 and TRBJ1-1, the complete variable domain reads GAGVSQSPSNKVTEKGKDVELRCDPISGHTALYWYRQSLGQGLEFLIYFQGNSAPDKSGLPSDRFSAERTGGSVSTLTIQRTQQEDSAVYLCASSFTENTEAFFGQGTRLTVV.